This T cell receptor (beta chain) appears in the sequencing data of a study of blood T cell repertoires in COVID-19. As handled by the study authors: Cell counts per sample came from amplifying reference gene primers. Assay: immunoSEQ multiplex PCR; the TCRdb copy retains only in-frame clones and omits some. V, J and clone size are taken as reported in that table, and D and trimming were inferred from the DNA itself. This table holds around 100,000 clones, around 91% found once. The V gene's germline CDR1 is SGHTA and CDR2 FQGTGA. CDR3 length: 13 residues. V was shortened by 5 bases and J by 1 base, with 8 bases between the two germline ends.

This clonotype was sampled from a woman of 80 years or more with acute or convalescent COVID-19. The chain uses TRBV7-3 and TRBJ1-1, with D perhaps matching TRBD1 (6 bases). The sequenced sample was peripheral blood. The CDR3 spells CASSLQGNTEAFF. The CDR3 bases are TGTGCCAGCAGCCTACAGGGGAACACTGAAGCTTTCTTT.